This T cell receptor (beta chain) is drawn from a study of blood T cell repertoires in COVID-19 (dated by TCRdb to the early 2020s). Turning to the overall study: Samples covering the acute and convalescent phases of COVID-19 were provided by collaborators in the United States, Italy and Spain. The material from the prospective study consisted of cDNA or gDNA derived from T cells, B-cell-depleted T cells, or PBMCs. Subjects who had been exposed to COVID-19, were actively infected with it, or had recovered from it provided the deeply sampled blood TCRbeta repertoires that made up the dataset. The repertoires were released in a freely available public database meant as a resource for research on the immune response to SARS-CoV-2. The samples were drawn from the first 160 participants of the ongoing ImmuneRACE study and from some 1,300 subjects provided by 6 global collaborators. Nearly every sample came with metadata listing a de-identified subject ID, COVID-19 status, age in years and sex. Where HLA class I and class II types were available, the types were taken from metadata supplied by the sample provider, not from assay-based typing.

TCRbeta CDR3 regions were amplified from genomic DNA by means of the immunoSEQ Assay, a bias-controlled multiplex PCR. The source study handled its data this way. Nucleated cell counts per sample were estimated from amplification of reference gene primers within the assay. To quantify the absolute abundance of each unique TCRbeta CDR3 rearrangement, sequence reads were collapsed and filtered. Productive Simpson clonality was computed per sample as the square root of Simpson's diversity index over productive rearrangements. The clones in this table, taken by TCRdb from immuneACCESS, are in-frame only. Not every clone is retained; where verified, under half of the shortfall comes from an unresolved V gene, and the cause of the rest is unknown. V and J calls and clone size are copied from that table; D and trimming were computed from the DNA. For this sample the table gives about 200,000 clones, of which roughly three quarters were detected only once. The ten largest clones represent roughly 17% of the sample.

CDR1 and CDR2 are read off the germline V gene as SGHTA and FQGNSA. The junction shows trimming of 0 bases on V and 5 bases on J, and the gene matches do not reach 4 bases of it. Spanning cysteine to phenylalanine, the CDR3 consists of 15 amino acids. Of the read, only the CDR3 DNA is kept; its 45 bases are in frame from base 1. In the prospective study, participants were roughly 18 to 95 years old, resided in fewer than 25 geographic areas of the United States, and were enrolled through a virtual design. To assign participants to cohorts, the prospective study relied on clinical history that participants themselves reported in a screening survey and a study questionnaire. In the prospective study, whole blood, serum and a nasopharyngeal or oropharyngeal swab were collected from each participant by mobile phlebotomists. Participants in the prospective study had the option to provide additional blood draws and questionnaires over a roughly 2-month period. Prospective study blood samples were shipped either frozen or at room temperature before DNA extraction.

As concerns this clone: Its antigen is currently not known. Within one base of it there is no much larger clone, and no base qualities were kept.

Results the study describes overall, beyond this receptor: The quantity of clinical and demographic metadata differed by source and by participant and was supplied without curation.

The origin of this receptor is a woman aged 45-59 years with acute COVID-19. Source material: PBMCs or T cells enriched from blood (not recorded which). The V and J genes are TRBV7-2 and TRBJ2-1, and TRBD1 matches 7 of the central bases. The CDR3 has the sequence CASSLAGQSNNEQFF. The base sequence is TGTGCCAGCAGCTTAGCGGGACAGAGCAACAATGAGCAGTTCTTC.